This T cell receptor beta chain was recorded in a study of T and B cells in COVID-19 patients. Study-level results: Active COVID-19 showed highly clonal TRB repertoires; recovery showed diversity and richness above healthy donors. The recovered cohort had 2,300 or so exclusive TCR clusters, including some 33 low generation probability clusters. Patients with COVID-19 reportedly showed strongly skewed T cell receptor beta variable and joining gene usage. Sorted SARS-CoV-2-responsive or tetramer+ T cells and CD4+, regulatory and CD8+ subsets were not yet sequenced.

A remark on this clonotype: Its matching antigen is unknown.

Blood genomic DNA input for TRB amplification was roughly 250-550 ng. The ends were cut back, 5 bases at V and 1 base at J, with 14 bases in the middle. CDR3 length: 15 amino acids. CDR1 is SGHVS and CDR2 is FNYEAQ in the germline V gene. BIOMED2 TRB-A/B primer pools were used in multiplex TRB PCR. TCRdb used MiXCR to reprocess the multiplex PCR reads, holding one entry per CDR3 protein. In the table there are around 6,000 distinct CDR3 sequences, 27% of which are singletons. This chain joins TRBV7-6 and TRBJ1-1, with D hard to call. The sequenced sample consisted of blood. The receptor was derived from a human donor with active COVID-19. The donor label of this sample is uncertain. CDR3 region: CASSPSPGPNTEAFF. CDR3 in DNA: TGTGCCAGCAGCCCCTCGCCAGGACCGAACACTGAAGCTTTCTTT. Full variable domain (rest looked up from reference TRBV7-6 and TRBJ1-1): GAGVSQSPRYKVTKRGQDVALRCDPISGHVSLYWYRQALGQGPEFLTYFNYEAQQDKSGLPNDRFSAERPEGSISTLTIQRTEQRDSAMYRCASSPSPGPNTEAFFGQGTRLTVV.